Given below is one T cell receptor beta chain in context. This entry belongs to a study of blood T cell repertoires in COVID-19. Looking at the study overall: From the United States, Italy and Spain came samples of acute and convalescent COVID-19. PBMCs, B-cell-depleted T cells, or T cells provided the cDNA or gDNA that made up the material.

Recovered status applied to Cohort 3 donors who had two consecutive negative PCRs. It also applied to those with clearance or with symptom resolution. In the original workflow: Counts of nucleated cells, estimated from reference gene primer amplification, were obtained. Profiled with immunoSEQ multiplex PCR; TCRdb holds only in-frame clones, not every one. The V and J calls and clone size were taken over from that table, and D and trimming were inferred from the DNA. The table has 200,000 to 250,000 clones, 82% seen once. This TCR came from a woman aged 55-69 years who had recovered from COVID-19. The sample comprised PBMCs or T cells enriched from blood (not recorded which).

In nucleotides, the CDR3 is TGTGCCACCAGCAGACGTCAGGGGACTGAAGCTTTCTTT. Protein: CATSRRQGTEAFF. V usage is TRBV15 and J usage is TRBJ1-1; TRBD1 might be the D (6 bases). Per germline, CDR1 LNHNV and CDR2 YYDKDF (reference sequence). V was clipped by 2 bases and J by 5 bases, with 9 bases between them. The CDR3 extends over 13 amino acids.